These 26 T cell receptor beta chains were all obtained from the same sample, sequenced in a study of CD8+CD57+ T cells in acquired aplastic anemia. The template used for profiling TCR beta VDJ and CDR3 was genomic DNA. TCRdb independently ran MiXCR on the reads; one entry per CDR3 protein. Of about 180,000 distinct CDR3 sequences in the sample, 35% to 50% were seen once. The sequenced sample consisted of sorted CD4+, CD8+, or CD8+CD57+ T cells (not recorded which) from PBMCs. Receptors originate from a human donor in good health.

The rearrangement joins TRBV12-3 or TRBV12-4 to TRBJ1-2; 12 nucleotides match TRBD1. Losses at the gene ends were 6 bases for V and 5 bases for J; bases not matched to a gene: 19. The length of the CDR3 is 19 residues. CDR3 nucleotide sequence: TGTGCCAGCAGCACCGGGACAGGGGGCGCGGGCGACAAAACTTATGGCTACACCTTC. It translates to CASSTGTGGAGDKTYGYTF.

Concerning this clonotype itself: The junction differs from germline at one of its ends, possibly a read error. V and J are TRBV5-4 and TRBJ2-5, with D hard to call. The CDR3 sequence is 13 residues long. Germline V gene lookup returns CDR1 SGHNT and CDR2 YYREEE (reference sequence). This CDR3 reads CASSLPPVETQYF. The CDR3 DNA is TGTGCTAGCAGCTTGCCACCGGTAGAGACCCAGTACTTC. The full variable domain, with the rest looked up from reference TRBV5-4 and TRBJ2-5, is ETGVTQSPTHLIKTRGQQVTLRCSSQSGHNTVSWYQQALGQGPQFIFQYYREEENGRGNFPPRFSGLQFPNYSSELNVNALELDDSALYLCASSLPPVETQYFGPGTRLLVL.

In this sample, this clonotype turned up many times. J is TRBJ1-2 and V is TRBV6-1, with TRBD1 identical over 8 bases. This CDR3 comprises 16 residues. Per germline, CDR1 MNHNS and CDR2 SASEGT. V dropped 7 bases and J dropped 4; count of bases not matched to a gene: 14. CDR3 DNA: TGTGCCAGCACCGGGACAGGTGACCCCTCGTCCTATGGCTACACCTTC. Amino acids: CASTGTGDPSSYGYTF.

This clonotype was detected many times. The chain uses TRBV14 and TRBJ2-7; the match to TRBD1 covers 10 bases. The trim removed 1 base at V and 7 bases at J, leaving 22 bases unmatched. The CDR3 sequence is 20 residues long. Germline CDR1 SGHDN, CDR2 FVKESK. The CDR3: CASSQGTGGFLDSSRGEQYF. The CDR3 DNA follows: TGTGCCAGCAGCCAAGGGACAGGGGGTTTCCTGGACTCCTCACGGGGGGAGCAGTACTTC.

There are a few counts of this clonotype. The chain links TRBV15 to TRBJ2-3; D unresolved. Per the germline V gene, CDR1 is LNHNV and CDR2 is YYDKDF (reference sequence). V lost 1 base, J lost 2 bases, and 4 bases lay in between. The CDR3 is 13 residues long. CDR3: CATSRVLTDTQYF. The DNA for the CDR3 is TGTGCCACCAGCAGAGTTCTCACAGATACGCAGTATTTT.

The rearrangement links TRBV10-3 to TRBJ2-3, with TRBD2 as a possible D gene (6 bases). Germline loops: CDR1 ENHRY, CDR2 SYGVKD. Trimming cost V 2 bases and J 3 bases, with 15 bases left between them. The CDR3 sequence is 16 residues long. CDR3: CAISETIAVRTDTQYF. CDR3 DNA sequence: TGTGCCATCAGTGAGACTATAGCGGTAAGGACAGATACGCAGTATTTT.

In this sample, this clonotype turned up many times. The V call is TRBV5-1, the J call TRBJ2-1; tentative D call: TRBD2 (6 bases). V lost 1 base and J lost 10, with 15 bases in between. The CDR3 consists of 14 residues. CDR1 is SGHRS, CDR2 YFSETQ, per germline. CDR3 nucleotides: TGCGCCAGCAGCTTGTGGGACTCCGGTGGCGAGCAGTTCTTC. Translation: CASSLWDSGGEQFF.

This clonotype occurred many times. The chain employs TRBV5-4 and TRBJ2-3; the match to TRBD2 covers 13 bases. Trimming at V came to 3 bases and at J to 0 bases, leaving 4 bases not matched to a gene. The CDR3 loop spans 17 amino acids. In germline, CDR1 is SGHNT, CDR2 YYREEE (reference sequence). The CDR3 loop reads CASSSGLAGVSTDTQYF. The CDR3 bases are TGTGCCAGCAGCTCCGGACTAGCGGGAGTCAGCACAGATACGCAGTATTTT. Together with reference TRBV5-4 and TRBJ2-3, the CDR3 gives the full variable domain: ETGVTQSPTHLIKTRGQQVTLRCSSQSGHNTVSWYQQALGQGPQFIFQYYREEENGRGNFPPRFSGLQFPNYSSELNVNALELDDSALYLCASSSGLAGVSTDTQYFGPGTRLTVL.

There are many counts of this clonotype. This sequence joins TRBV9 and TRBJ2-1, with D hard to call. V lost 0 bases and J 0 bases, leaving 7 bases between the germline ends. Germline loops: CDR1 SGDLS, CDR2 YYNGEE. There are 15 residues in the CDR3. The CDR3 DNA reads as TGTGCCAGCAGCGTAGGTATGAGCTCCTACAATGAGCAGTTCTTC. It translates to CASSVGMSSYNEQFF.

This clonotype was seen ten or more times. This chain uses TRBV14 with TRBJ2-5, with 13 bases lining up with TRBD2. The V and J ends lost 1 base and 5 bases, in that order; junction bases with no gene match: 22. Per germline, CDR1 SGHDN and CDR2 FVKESK. The length of the CDR3 is 22 residues. DNA for the CDR3: TGTGCCAGCAGCCAAGGGTTATTAGGAAAAAAAGGACTAGCGGGAGTTGAGGAGACCCAGTACTTC. As protein: CASSQGLLGKKGLAGVEETQYF.

This clonotype was detected many times. V is TRBV20-1 and J is TRBJ2-3; 12 bases match TRBD2. Looked up from germline, CDR1 is DFQATT and CDR2 is SNEGSKA (reference sequence). With V trimmed by 5 bases and J by 3 bases, 3 bases remained unmatched. The CDR3 is made up of 14 amino acids. In nucleotides, the CDR3 is TGCAGTGCTCCCCTAGCGGGAGGGACAGATACGCAGTATTTT. It codes for CSAPLAGGTDTQYF.

The rearrangement links TRBV24-1 to TRBJ2-5, with no clear D. Germline loops: CDR1 KGHDR, CDR2 SFDVKD. The CDR3 contains 13 residues. The V gene lost 3 bases and the J gene lost 8 bases, with 12 bases spanning the gap. The chain's CDR3 is CATSDPSELTQYF. CDR3 bases: TGTGCCACCAGTGATCCAAGCGAGTTAACCCAGTACTTC.

V is TRBV2 and J is TRBJ2-1; D is unresolved. V lost 1 base, J lost 6 bases, and 7 bases lay in between. This CDR3 comprises 13 residues. Germline CDR1 reads SNHLY; CDR2 reads FYNNEI. The CDR3 region is CASSEGAGNEQFF. The CDR3 bases are TGTGCCAGCAGTGAAGGGGCCGGCAATGAGCAGTTCTTC.

The CDR3 protein is CASSSSSLRETQYF. DNA of the CDR3: TGTGCCAGCAGCTCCTCTAGCTTACGGGAGACCCAGTACTTC. The chain carries TRBV7-2 and TRBJ2-5; possible D gene TRBD2, 5 bases. V was shortened by 4 bases and J by 5 bases, with 14 bases between the two germline ends. The CDR3 has 14 amino acids. Germline V lookup: CDR1 SGHTA, CDR2 FQGNSA.

This clonotype has at least ten counts. The chain carries TRBV30 and TRBJ1-1; TRBD1 matches 7 bases. This CDR3 is built from 12 residues. V shed 1 base and J 10 bases; nucleotides not matched to a gene: 6. In germline, CDR1 is GTSNPN, CDR2 SVGIG (reference sequence). The CDR3 sequence is CAWSARQGAAFF. DNA of the CDR3: TGTGCCTGGAGTGCGCGACAGGGCGCAGCTTTCTTT.

The chain carries TRBV27 and TRBJ2-7; TRBD1 aligns across 8 bases. This CDR3 is built from 19 residues. Germline CDR1 MNHEY, CDR2 SMNVEV (reference sequence). After removal of 4 bases from V and 2 bases from J, the junction contained 19 bases not matched to a gene. The CDR3 coding sequence is TGTGCCAGCAGTTCCGCCCTTTGGACAGGGAATAGGTTGGCCTACGAGCAGTACTTC. This codes for CASSSALWTGNRLAYEQYF.

The rearrangement joins TRBV19 to TRBJ2-7; no reliable D call. The CDR3 spans 14 residues. Per the germline V gene, CDR1 is LNHDA and CDR2 is SQIVND (reference sequence). Trimming removed 0 bases at V and 3 bases at J, with 9 bases between. As DNA, the CDR3 is TGTGCCAGTAGTATAGATCACACGAACTACGAGCAGTACTTC. This codes for CASSIDHTNYEQYF.

Ten or more counts support this clonotype. The chain is built from TRBV11-2 and TRBJ2-7; 7 nucleotides align to TRBD2. CDR3 length equals 14 residues. After removal of 0 bases from V and 1 base from J, the junction contained 0 bases not matched to a gene. Per the germline V gene, CDR1 is SGHAT and CDR2 is FQNNGV. The CDR3 protein is CASSLEGGSYEQYF. The CDR3 DNA reads as TGTGCCAGCAGCTTAGAGGGGGGGTCCTACGAGCAGTACTTC.

This clonotype appeared a few times. The V gene is TRBV27, the J gene TRBJ2-1; D is unresolved. V lost 7 bases, J lost 9 bases, and 22 bases lay in between. This CDR3 comprises 15 residues. The germline gives CDR1 MNHEY, CDR2 SMNVEV (reference sequence). CDR3 in DNA: TGTGCCAGCAAACAGTCGGGCTCTAGACCCCGTGAGCAGTTCTTC. Translated: CASKQSGSRPREQFF.

V usage is TRBV9 and J usage is TRBJ2-1; possibly TRBD1 for D (5 bases). CDR3 length: 11 amino acids. Germline CDR1 reads SGDLS; CDR2 reads YYNGEE. Trimming left V 4 bases short and J 10 bases short, with 9 bases between. CDR3 residues: CASSNWGEQFF. The CDR3 DNA reads TGTGCCAGCAGCAACTGGGGCGAGCAGTTCTTC.

The chain is built from TRBV20-1 and TRBJ2-2, with 12 bases lining up with TRBD2. There are 15 residues in the CDR3. Germline V gene lookup returns CDR1 DFQATT and CDR2 SNEGSKA (reference sequence). J was trimmed by 3 bases and V by 3 bases; bases with no gene match: 2. CDR3: CSASLAGGDTGELFF. CDR3 coding DNA: TGCAGTGCTAGTCTAGCGGGGGGGGACACCGGGGAGCTGTTTTTT.

The rearrangement joins TRBV6-1 to TRBJ2-3; 13 bases are shared with TRBD2. V shed 6 bases and J 2 bases; nucleotides not matched to a gene: 5. The CDR3 consists of 16 residues. The germline CDR1 and CDR2 sequences are MNHNS and SASEGT. The CDR3 nucleotides read TGTGCCAGCAGCAGACTAGCGGGAGGCTCCACAGATACGCAGTATTTT. Its protein product is CASSRLAGGSTDTQYF.

This clonotype was found many times. V usage is TRBV5-1 and J usage is TRBJ2-3, with TRBD2 matching over 13 bases. The germline CDR1 and CDR2 sequences are SGHRS and YFSETQ. With V trimmed by 7 bases and J by 6 bases, 5 bases remained unmatched. The CDR3 totals 14 residues. CDR3 DNA: TGCGCCAGCGGACTAGCGGGAGTGAGCGATACGCAGTATTTT. Its translation: CASGLAGVSDTQYF. The whole variable domain, filled in from reference TRBV5-1 and TRBJ2-3, reads KAGVTQTPRYLIKTRGQQVTLSCSPISGHRSVSWYQQTPGQGLQFLFEYFSETQRNKGNFPGRFSGRQFSNSRSEMNVSTLELGDSALYLCASGLAGVSDTQYFGPGTRLTVL.

The chain combines TRBV2 with TRBJ1-1; D gene ambiguous. This CDR3 has 10 residues. Per the germline V gene, CDR1 is SNHLY and CDR2 is FYNNEI. V lost 8 bases and J lost 4, with 5 bases in between. The CDR3 here is CASSTTEAFF. The CDR3 DNA reads TGTGCCAGCTCTACCACTGAAGCTTTCTTT.

This clonotype has just a few counts. The gene calls are TRBV5-1 and TRBJ1-2, with D perhaps TRBD1 (6 bases). The germline V gene encodes CDR1 SGHRS and CDR2 YFSETQ. This CDR3 region has 14 residues. V was shortened by 4 bases and J by 3 bases, with 13 bases between the two germline ends. CDR3 residues: CASSPQGRDYGYTF. The CDR3 DNA follows: TGCGCCAGCAGCCCCCAGGGGCGGGACTATGGCTACACCTTC.

There are many counts of this clonotype. The gene calls are TRBV7-6 and TRBJ1-1; no definite D call. The length of the CDR3 is 13 residues. The germline V gene encodes CDR1 SGHVS and CDR2 FNYEAQ. Deletions cut 5 bases from V and 1 base from J, with 8 bases between. The CDR3 loop reads CASSKAPNTEAFF. In nucleotides, the CDR3 is TGTGCCAGCAGCAAGGCGCCGAACACTGAAGCTTTCTTT.